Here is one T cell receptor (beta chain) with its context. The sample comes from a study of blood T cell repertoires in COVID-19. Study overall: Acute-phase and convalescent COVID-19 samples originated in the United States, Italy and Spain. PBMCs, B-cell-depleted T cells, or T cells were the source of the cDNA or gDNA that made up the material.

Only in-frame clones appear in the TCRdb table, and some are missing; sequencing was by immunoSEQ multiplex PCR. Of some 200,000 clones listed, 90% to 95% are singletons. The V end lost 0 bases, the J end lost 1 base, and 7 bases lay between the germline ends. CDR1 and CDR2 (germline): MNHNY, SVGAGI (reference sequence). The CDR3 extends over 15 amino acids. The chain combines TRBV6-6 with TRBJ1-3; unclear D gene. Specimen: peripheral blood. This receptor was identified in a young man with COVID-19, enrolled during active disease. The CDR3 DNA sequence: TGTGCCAGCAGTTACTCAGTGACTTCTGGAAACACCATATATTTT. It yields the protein CASSYSVTSGNTIYF.